Listed below are T cell receptor beta chains from one sample, sequenced in a study of sequential checkpoint blockade in melanoma. Assay used: immunoSEQ multiplex PCR; TCRdb lists only in-frame clones, some missing. The sample carries over 1,500 clones, roughly 24% recorded once. This specimen consisted of tumor tissue (inferred from file names), obtained from a patient given nivolumab and ipilimumab in sequence. The receptors derive from a human donor with melanoma. CDR3s include the opening cysteine and the closing phenylalanine or tryptophan. The D gene is left open where the match is weak. For some rows the clone size is stated as once, few or many, or as a class when expanded; others skip it.

>TRBJ1-1|TRBV11-3|medium-sized|.
TGTGCCAGCAGCTTAATCCGTGGGGGGTACACTGAAGCTTTCTTT
CASSLIRGGYTEAFF
>TRBJ2-7|TRBV11-3|medium-sized|TRBD2
TGTGCCAGCAGCGAGGGACTAGCGGAGATCTACGAGCAGTACTTC
CASSEGLAEIYEQYF
>TRBJ2-7|TRBV30|.|.
TGTGCCTGGAGTGTAGGCCATTACTACGAGCAGTACTTC
CAWSVGHYYEQYF
>TRBJ2-3|TRBV6-8|.|.
TGTGCCAGCAGTTACTCGGCGGGGTCAGATACGCAGTATTTT
CASSYSAGSDTQYF
>TRBJ2-3|TRBV11-3|medium-sized|.
TGTGCCAGCAGCTGGACAGAAGTTAGCACAGATACGCAGTATTTT
CASSWTEVSTDTQYF
>TRBJ1-5|TRBV6-8|few|.
TGTGCCAGCAGTTCCCTACCTACTGGATATAGCAATCAGCCCCAGCATTTT
CASSSLPTGYSNQPQHF
>TRBJ1-3|TRBV6-8|few|.
TGTGCCAGCAGTTACACTCAAGGAGGAGGATCTGGAAACACCATATATTTT
CASSYTQGGGSGNTIYF
>TRBJ2-1|TRBV11-3|few|TRBD2
TGTGCCAGCAGCTCGACTCATTCGCAAGCGGGAAGGTGGAATGAGCAGTTCTTC
CASSSTHSQAGRWNEQFF
>TRBJ1-2|TRBV15|.|TRBD1
TGTGCCACCAGCAGAGAATCCAGGGGGCAAGGGGGCTACACCTTC
CATSRESRGQGGYTF
>TRBJ1-5|TRBV11-3|medium-sized|.
TGTGCCAGCAGCTTAGGACTCCTAGGAGGTTGGTCTAGCAATCAGCCCCAGCATTTT
CASSLGLLGGWSSNQPQHF
>TRBJ1-1|TRBV29-1|.|.
TGCAGCGTTGTCCCCGCCTACAGGGAGGACACTGAAGCTTTCTTT
CSVVPAYREDTEAFF
>TRBJ1-1|TRBV14|large|.
TGTGCCAGCAGGGACCTCGGGGGCTTGGGGGATGAAGCTTTCTTT
CASRDLGGLGDEAFF
>TRBJ2-2|TRBV7-2|.|.
TGTGCCAGCAACCCGGGTGGGGCCCCCGAGCTGTTTTTT
CASNPGGAPELFF
>TRBJ1-2|TRBV6-8|few|.
TGTGCCAGCAGTTACGTCGTCGGACAGCTTCAGGGCTACACCTTC
CASSYVVGQLQGYTF
>TRBJ1-2|TRBV18|.|.
TGTGCCAGCTCACGCGACAGGCAGGATGGCTACACCTTC
CASSRDRQDGYTF
>TRBJ2-3|TRBV6-8|few|TRBD2
TGTGCCAGCAGTTACGGAGCGGGAGGCGGGGATACGCAGTATTTT
CASSYGAGGGDTQYF
>TRBJ2-5|TRBV5-1|.|TRBD2
TGCGCCAGCAGGTACGGGACTATCACCCAAGAGACCCAGTACTTC
CASRYGTITQETQYF
>TRBJ2-7|TRBV11-3|medium-sized|TRBD1
TGTGCCAGCAGCTTGACCTGGACAGGAGTTATGCCGACCTACGAGCAGTACTTC
CASSLTWTGVMPTYEQYF
>TRBJ2-7|TRBV11-3|medium-sized|.
TGTGCCAGCAGCACCCAGAGACAGATAAATGGCTACGAGCAGTACTTC
CASSTQRQINGYEQYF
>TRBJ2-7|TRBV23-1|few|.
TGCGCCAGCAGTCATCGGTGGGGCAGGGACCACGAGCAGTACTTC
CASSHRWGRDHEQYF
>TRBJ1-2|TRBV19|.|.
TGTGCCAGTAGTATCAACGTGGCTGAGTATGGCTACACCTTC
CASSINVAEYGYTF
>TRBJ1-2|TRBV30|.|.
TGTGCCTGGAGTCTGGGTGAGGGCTACACCTTC
CAWSLGEGYTF
>TRBJ1-2|TRBV6-8|few|.
TGTGCCAGCAGGCCGACTGTCTATGGCTACACCTTC
CASRPTVYGYTF
>TRBJ1-2|TRBV9|.|.
TGTGCCAGCAGCGTAGCAGGGAATGGTGGCTACACCTTC
CASSVAGNGGYTF
>TRBJ2-5|TRBV25-1|.|.
TGTGCCAGCAGTTGGCGGGGATACCAAGAGACCCAGTACTTC
CASSWRGYQETQYF
>TRBJ1-1|TRBV29-1|.|.
TGCAGCGTTGTTGAAGTCGCAGCGGGTGAAGCTTTCTTT
CSVVEVAAGEAFF
>TRBJ2-7|TRBV4-1|.|.
TGCGCCAGCAGCCAAGTTCTCGAGGGAGAGCAGTACTTC
CASSQVLEGEQYF
>TRBJ2-4|TRBV14|.|.
TGTGCCAGCAGCCAAACGGGAAAAAACATTCAGTACTTC
CASSQTGKNIQYF
>TRBJ2-3|TRBV30|few|TRBD2
TGTGCCTGGAGTGTGGCGGGGGGCAGCGCAGATACGCAGTATTTT
CAWSVAGGSADTQYF
>TRBJ2-7|TRBV25-1|.|.
TGTGCCAGCAGTTGGAGCTCCTACGAGCAGTACTTC
CASSWSSYEQYF
>TRBJ2-3|TRBV10-2|.|.
TGCGCCAGCAGTCAGGGCGCTAGCACAGATACGCAGTATTTT
CASSQGASTDTQYF
>TRBJ2-1|TRBV23-1|medium-sized|TRBD2
TGCGCCAGCAGCCGGACTAGCGGGAATGAGCAGTTCTTC
CASSRTSGNEQFF
>TRBJ1-4|TRBV11-3|medium-sized|.
TGTGCCAGCAGCTTATCCGCAAGTAATAATGAAAAACTGTTTTTT
CASSLSASNNEKLFF
>TRBJ2-2|TRBV29-1|.|.
TGCAGCGCCGCGGAATCGGCTTCCGGGGAGCTGTTTTTT
CSAAESASGELFF
>TRBJ1-6|TRBV9|.|.
TGTGCCAGCAGCGAAGGTCTGACGTCCTATAATTCACCCCTCCACTTT
CASSEGLTSYNSPLHF
>TRBJ2-5|TRBV9|few|TRBD2
TGTGCCAGCACCCTCGGCGGGAGCGACGAGACCCAGTACTTC
CASTLGGSDETQYF
>TRBJ2-7|TRBV6-8|few|TRBD2
TGTGCCAGCAGTTACTCGAAGGTCGGGACTAGCGGGAGGAGGCCCTACGAGCAGTACTTC
CASSYSKVGTSGRRPYEQYF
>TRBJ2-7|TRBV11-3|medium-sized|.
TGTGCCAGCAGCTTAGAGCAGGGTCGCACCTACGAGCAGTACTTC
CASSLEQGRTYEQYF
>TRBJ2-3|TRBV9|few|TRBD1
TGTGCCAGCAGCGTGACGACAGGGGGCAGGTCAGATACGCAGTATTTT
CASSVTTGGRSDTQYF
>TRBJ2-7|TRBV4-1|few|.
TGCGCCAGCAGCCAAGAGAATGGGGGGATAGACTACGAGCAGTACTTC
CASSQENGGIDYEQYF
>TRBJ1-1|TRBV6-8|few|.
TGTGCCAGCAGTGACCGAGGAGCCTGGGGCACTGAAGCTTTCTTT
CASSDRGAWGTEAFF
>TRBJ2-1|TRBV9|few|.
TGTGCCAGCAGCGAGGGGTGGGAGACTAAAGTCGTCTACAATGAGCAGTTCTTC
CASSEGWETKVVYNEQFF
>TRBJ1-2|TRBV6-1|.|.
TGTGCCAGCAGTGAAGGGACGGGCCTGAGCTATGGCTACACCTTC
CASSEGTGLSYGYTF
>TRBJ2-2|TRBV9|medium-sized|TRBD1
TGTGCCAGCAGCGAGCCGGGACAGGGGACCACCGGGGAGCTGTTTTTT
CASSEPGQGTTGELFF
>TRBJ1-3|TRBV11-3|medium-sized|.
TGTGCCAGCAGCTTTGCCACAGGGACTGGAAACACCATATATTTT
CASSFATGTGNTIYF
>TRBJ1-5|TRBV11-3|medium-sized|TRBD1
TGTGCCAGCAGCCGCTCGGGACAGAATAGCAATCAGCCCCAGCATTTT
CASSRSGQNSNQPQHF
>TRBJ1-3|TRBV18|.|.
TGTGCCAGCTCACCAATTTCCAGCGGAAACACCATATATTTT
CASSPISSGNTIYF
>TRBJ2-5|TRBV18|.|.
TGTGCCAGCTCTCCCGACACCCAAGAGACCCAGTACTTC
CASSPDTQETQYF
>TRBJ1-5|TRBV19|.|.
TGTGCCAGTAGGAACCACCTCGCTTATAGCAATCAGCCCCAGCATTTT
CASRNHLAYSNQPQHF